This T cell receptor (beta chain) was observed in a study of radiotherapy plus CTLA-4 blockade in lung cancer (dated by TCRdb to 2017 to 2018). For the wider study: Objective responses occurred in more than 15% of enrolled patients, and about 30% achieved disease control.

The study tested focal radiation therapy combined with CTLA-4 blockade (ipilimumab) in patients with chemo-refractory metastatic non-small-cell lung cancer. The library was prepared using the immunoSEQ multiplex PCR assay. This is the immuneACCESS table as TCRdb keeps it, with only in-frame sequences that have V and J called. A part of the clones is gone; compared with another copy, unresolved V genes explain less than half, and the rest is unexplained. The sample table records tens of thousands of clones; less than 85% of these occur just once. Approximately 0.8% of the sample rests with the top ten. As for this clone: What this receptor recognizes is not known. No base quality values were provided; no much bigger clone lies one nucleotide off.

Broad study findings and their caveats: Early dynamic changes in blood T cell clones, together with increased serum interferon-beta after radiation, were reported as the strongest predictors of response. After treatment with radiotherapy and ipilimumab, TCR clones that originated in tumors expanded in peripheral blood.

The CDR3 holds 14 amino acids from the cysteine to the phenylalanine. CDR3 DNA is the only sequence kept; it has 42 bases, read in frame from the first base. CDR1 and CDR2, looked up from the germline V gene, are LGHNA and YNFKEQ. V is reduced by 0 bases and J by 2 bases, leaving a spacing of 8 bases between them. The input for sequencing was peripheral blood, taken from a patient treated with radiotherapy plus ipilimumab. The chain links TRBV4-2 with TRBJ2-7, with no confident D gene call. This TCR derives from a human donor with non-small cell lung cancer who had stable disease on radiotherapy plus ipilimumab. For the CDR3, the sequence is CASSQEARTYEQYF. The nucleotide sequence is TGTGCCAGCAGCCAAGAGGCCAGAACCTACGAGCAGTACTTC.